The TCR beta chain under discussion was sequenced for a study of T-cell memory formation after mild COVID-19. At the level of the study: Largely donor-specific TCR clusters were found. Findings and caveats of the study: Clones shrinking between day 15 and 85 showed a balanced CD4/CD8 split, and those that grew later tilted toward CD4+. Within pre-infection memory, some responding clones were found, suggesting cross-reactive memory joined.

Sample barcodes and UMIs were carried by the TCR alpha and TCR beta cDNA libraries that 5'RACE generated with constant-segment primers. A single record per CDR3 protein comes from TCRdb applying MiXCR to the 5' RACE reads. The sample lists nearly 350,000 distinct CDR3 sequences, 10% to 15% occurring once. The CDR3 has 15 residues. V gave up 4 bases and J gave up 8 bases, with 18 bases separating them. The germline CDR1 and CDR2 sequences are MDHEN and SYDVKM. This clonotype was detected many times. Its antigen is unidentified. The origin of this receptor is a man between 18 and 35 years old who had mild COVID-19 (a few samples of this study predate the infection). Cell type and time point are not known. This rearrangement joins TRBV28 to TRBJ2-1, with D perhaps matching TRBD2 (5 bases). The sample was PBMCs or a T cell subset sorted from them (not recorded which). CDR3 sequence reads: CASSYQDRWGDEQFF. CDR3 nucleotide sequence: TGTGCCAGCAGTTATCAGGACCGTTGGGGAGATGAGCAGTTCTTC.